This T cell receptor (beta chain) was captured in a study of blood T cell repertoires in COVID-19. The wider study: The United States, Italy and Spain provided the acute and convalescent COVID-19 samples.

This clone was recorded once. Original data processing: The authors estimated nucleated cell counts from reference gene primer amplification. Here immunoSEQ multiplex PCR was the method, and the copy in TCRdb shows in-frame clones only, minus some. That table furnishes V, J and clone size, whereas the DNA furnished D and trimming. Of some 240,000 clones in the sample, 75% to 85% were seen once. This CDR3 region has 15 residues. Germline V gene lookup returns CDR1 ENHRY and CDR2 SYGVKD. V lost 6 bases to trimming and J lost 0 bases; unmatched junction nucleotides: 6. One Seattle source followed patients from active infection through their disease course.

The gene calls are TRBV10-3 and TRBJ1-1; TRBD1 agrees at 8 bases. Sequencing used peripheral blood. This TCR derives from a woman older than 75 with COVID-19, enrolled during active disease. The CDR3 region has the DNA TGTGCCATCAGCCAGGGGGCAGGAATGAACACTGAAGCTTTCTTT. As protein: CAISQGAGMNTEAFF.